These T cell receptor beta chains were read from a single sample in a study of T-cell reconstitution after alpha-beta-depleted transplantation in children. TCRdb analysed the PCR reads with MiXCR anew, one entry per CDR3 protein. The table lists 500,000 to 600,000 distinct CDR3 sequences, approximately 29% of them singletons, with 2% to 3% in the top ten. The starting material was PBMCs from the stem cell graft donor, obtained from the stem cell graft. The origin of the receptors is a human donor who donated a stem cell graft to a child with aplastic anemia. Both conserved end residues are part of each CDR3. Fields, in order: clone size, V gene, J gene, D gene, CDR3 protein, CDR3 DNA. A D gene is named only where the DNA matches it firmly. Clone size is given for some rows only: seen once, a few or many times, or a class if the clone is expanded.

>few|TRBV5-6|TRBJ2-7|-
CASTLGRSYEQYF
TGTGCCAGCACTTTGGGGAGGTCCTACGAGCAGTACTTC
>-|TRBV20-1|TRBJ2-3|-
CSSSRQDTQYF
TGCAGCTCGAGTCGGCAAGATACGCAGTATTTT
>few|TRBV7-9|TRBJ2-7|TRBD2
CASQGPSGRPYEQYF
TGTGCCAGCCAAGGTCCTAGCGGGAGACCGTACGAGCAGTACTTC
>-|TRBV7-2|TRBJ2-3|TRBD2
CASRAGAGVTDTQYF
TGTGCCAGCAGAGCCGGGGCGGGGGTCACAGATACGCAGTATTTT
>-|TRBV12-3/TRBV12-4|TRBJ2-1|-
CASSGINEQFF
TGTGCCAGCAGTGGGATAAATGAGCAGTTCTTC
>few|TRBV12-3/TRBV12-4|TRBJ1-2|TRBD1
CASSLRQGAGGYTF
TGTGCCAGCAGTTTGCGACAGGGGGCTGGAGGCTACACCTTC
>-|TRBV9|TRBJ1-5|TRBD1
CASSEGQGAFQPQHF
TGTGCCAGCAGCGAAGGCCAGGGGGCATTTCAGCCCCAGCATTTT
>-|TRBV9|TRBJ2-3|TRBD2
CASSVSGRKDTQYF
TGTGCCAGCAGCGTAAGCGGGAGAAAAGATACGCAGTATTTT
>-|TRBV11-1|TRBJ2-1|-
CASSSWNTQSGSYNEQFF
TGTGCCAGCAGCTCTTGGAACACACAGTCGGGCTCCTACAATGAGCAGTTCTTC
>-|TRBV6-4|TRBJ2-1|-
CASSDSPSEYTEQFF
TGTGCCAGCAGTGACAGTCCTAGCGAGTACACTGAGCAGTTCTTC
>-|TRBV30|TRBJ2-7|TRBD2
CAWVLGAGTGEQYF
TGTGCCTGGGTACTGGGAGCGGGAACGGGCGAGCAGTACTTC
>few|TRBV29-1|TRBJ2-3|-
CSVVPLEGTDTQYF
TGCAGCGTTGTCCCTCTAGAGGGTACAGATACGCAGTATTTT
>-|TRBV7-9|TRBJ2-7|TRBD2
CASSPRRLAGVNEQYF
TGTGCCAGCAGCCCCAGACGGCTAGCGGGAGTCAACGAGCAGTACTTC
>once|TRBV7-8|TRBJ2-7|TRBD2
CASSLGFLAGVNYEQYF
TGTGCCAGCAGCTTAGGGTTTCTAGCGGGAGTTAACTACGAGCAGTACTTC
>-|TRBV12-3/TRBV12-4|TRBJ2-3|-
CASKRSTDTQYF
TGTGCCAGTAAGCGGAGCACAGATACGCAGTATTTT
>-|TRBV20-1|TRBJ2-1|TRBD2
CSARNGLAGVREQFF
TGCAGTGCTAGAAATGGGCTAGCGGGAGTGAGGGAGCAGTTCTTC
>few|TRBV5-1|TRBJ2-7|-
CATSKGGPSYEQYF
TGCGCCACCTCAAAGGGCGGGCCCTCCTACGAGCAGTACTTC
>few|TRBV6-2/TRBV6-3|TRBJ2-7|-
CASSYLLREAEQYF
TGTGCCAGCAGTTACCTCTTGAGGGAAGCCGAGCAGTACTTC
>-|TRBV7-2|TRBJ2-2|-
CASRGPTNTGELFF
TGTGCCAGCAGAGGGCCTACGAACACCGGGGAGCTGTTTTTT
>few|TRBV20-1|TRBJ1-5|-
CSAVKQGDSQHF
TGCAGTGCTGTGAAACAGGGAGACTCCCAGCATTTT
>-|TRBV6-5|TRBJ1-1|-
CAGTPLRPEAFF
TGTGCCGGCACCCCCCTTAGGCCTGAAGCTTTCTTT
>-|TRBV18|TRBJ1-5|TRBD1
CASSPGTGLYSNQPQHF
TGTGCCAGCTCTCCCGGGACAGGGCTATATAGCAATCAGCCCCAGCATTTT
>-|TRBV7-6|TRBJ2-5|TRBD1
CASSLEQGWQTQYF
TGTGCCAGCAGCTTAGAACAGGGGTGGCAGACCCAGTACTTC
>-|TRBV6-2/TRBV6-3|TRBJ1-3|-
CASNGAHSGNTIYF
TGTGCCAGCAACGGAGCCCACTCTGGAAACACCATATATTTT
>many|TRBV29-1|TRBJ2-3|-
CSVASGLYADTQYF
TGCAGCGTAGCGTCGGGACTTTACGCAGATACGCAGTATTTT
>-|TRBV3-1|TRBJ2-1|TRBD1
CASSRQGFRYNEQFF
TGTGCCAGCAGCCGACAGGGGTTTAGGTACAATGAGCAGTTCTTC
>-|TRBV25-1|TRBJ1-6|TRBD1
CASILGQGNSPLHF
TGTGCCAGCATCCTGGGACAGGGTAATTCACCCCTCCACTTT
>-|TRBV11-3|TRBJ1-6|-
CAGSPHGPVDSPLHF
TGTGCCGGCAGCCCCCACGGGCCGGTTGATTCACCCCTCCACTTT
>-|TRBV20-1|TRBJ1-1|TRBD1
CSARAIRQGLPEAFF
TGCAGTGCTAGAGCGATTAGACAGGGCCTTCCTGAAGCTTTCTTT
>-|TRBV7-2|TRBJ2-5|TRBD2
CASSVQTSGQETQYF
TGTGCCAGCAGCGTACAAACTAGCGGCCAAGAGACCCAGTACTTC
>few|TRBV25-1|TRBJ2-5|-
CASSEYQETQYF
TGTGCCAGCAGTGAATACCAAGAGACCCAGTACTTC
>many|TRBV20-1|TRBJ1-3|-
CSAINVRPPRDTIYF
TGCAGTGCTATCAACGTAAGGCCACCGCGTGACACCATATATTTT